Listed below are T cell receptor beta chains from one sample, sequenced in a study of blood T cell repertoires in COVID-19. Generated by immunoSEQ multiplex PCR, the TCRdb table keeps only in-frame clones and is missing some. The table lists fewer than 90,000 clones, around four fifths of them singletons. The material sequenced was peripheral blood. The receptor source for this set is a man in his fifties or sixties with COVID-19, enrolled during active disease. Both conserved end residues are part of each CDR3. A D gene is named only where the DNA matches it firmly. For some rows the clone size is stated as once, few or many, or as a class when expanded; others skip it.

TRBD2	.	TRBV9	TRBJ2-7	CASSVEAGGPYEQYF	TGTGCCAGCAGCGTAGAGGCGGGAGGGCCCTACGAGCAGTACTTC
TRBD1	.	TRBV4-1	TRBJ1-2	CASSQLKTGGGRYTF	TGCGCCAGCAGCCAACTTAAGACAGGGGGCGGTCGCTACACCTTC
TRBD2	.	TRBV18	TRBJ2-2	CASSPLAGGPNTGELFF	TGTGCCAGCTCACCGCTAGCGGGGGGGCCGAACACCGGGGAGCTGTTTTTT
.	.	TRBV7-9	TRBJ2-7	CASSLVTQDEQYF	TGTGCCAGCAGCTTAGTGACCCAGGACGAGCAGTACTTC
TRBD2	.	TRBV25-1	TRBJ2-1	CASSDYFLGLAGGNEQFF	TGTGCCAGCAGTGATTACTTCCTAGGACTAGCGGGGGGCAATGAGCAGTTCTTC
.	few	TRBV18	TRBJ1-1	CASSPWGGTEAFF	TGTGCCAGCTCACCATGGGGGGGCACTGAAGCTTTCTTT
.	.	TRBV15	TRBJ2-6	CATSRVRSGANVLTF	TGTGCCACCAGCAGAGTCCGTTCTGGGGCCAACGTCCTGACTTTC
TRBD2	.	TRBV7-6	TRBJ2-7	CASSLEGLAGVAEQYF	TGTGCCAGCAGCTTAGAAGGACTAGCGGGAGTAGCTGAGCAGTACTTC
.	.	TRBV10-3	TRBJ2-3	CAITTAEGFDTQYF	TGTGCCATCACCACCGCGGAGGGCTTTGATACGCAGTATTTT
TRBD1	.	TRBV9	TRBJ1-1	CASSVSGTGGTEAFF	TGTGCCAGCAGCGTATCCGGGACAGGGGGGACTGAAGCTTTCTTT